These 18 T cell receptor beta chains were sequenced from one sample in a study of CD8+ T cells in alopecia areata. Isolated RNA was reverse transcribed into cDNA used as the sequencing template. Assay used: immunoSEQ multiplex PCR; TCRdb lists only in-frame clones, some missing. Of hundreds of thousands of clones in the sample, 50% to 60% were seen once. The specimen comprised CD4+ T cells sorted from blood, sampled at week 0. All receptors come from a human donor with alopecia areata.

This clone was picked up a small number of times. The J gene is TRBJ1-1, the V gene TRBV6-6; D not certain. The CDR3 consists of 15 residues. Per the germline V gene, CDR1 is MNHNY and CDR2 is SVGAGI (reference sequence). The V and J ends lost 0 bases and 0 bases respectively, with 8 bases between them. The CDR3 DNA reads TGTGCCAGCAGTTACTCGGCCAGCATGAACACTGAAGCTTTCTTT. This translates into CASSYSASMNTEAFF.

This clone was detected only a few times. The V and J genes are TRBV30 and TRBJ2-1; D might be TRBD1 (6 bases). There are 12 residues in the CDR3. CDR1 and CDR2 from the germline V gene are GTSNPN and SVGIG (reference sequence). The V end was cut by 7 bases, the J end by 5 bases, with 12 bases between. In nucleotides, the CDR3 is TGTGCCTCTGGGGGCAGCCACAATGAGCAGTTCTTC. Residues: CASGGSHNEQFF.

This clone was detected many times. CDR3 DNA sequence: TGTGCCAGCAGCTGGATGAGGCACACTGAAGCTTTCTTT. Protein sequence: CASSWMRHTEAFF. The chain recombines TRBV28 with TRBJ1-1; D ambiguous. The CDR3 has 13 amino acids. V was cut by 6 bases and J by 3 bases, with 11 bases left in between. CDR1 MDHEN and CDR2 SYDVKM come from the germline V gene.

V is TRBV5-1 and J is TRBJ2-1, with TRBD2 matching over 9 bases. The CDR3 is made up of 15 amino acids. The ends lost 4 bases at V and 5 bases at J; junction bases unmatched: 7. Germline CDR1 SGHRS, CDR2 YFSETQ. CDR3 DNA: TGCGCCAGCAGCCTCCTAGCGGGACCCAACAATGAGCAGTTCTTC. It is translated as CASSLLAGPNNEQFF.

The gene calls are TRBV7-3 and TRBJ2-1; weak D call: TRBD2 (5 bases). The CDR3 has 15 residues. V lost 0 bases, J lost 3 bases, and 9 bases lay in between. Germline V CDR1 and CDR2: SGHTA, FQGTGA. CDR3 loop: CASSLTPRDYNEQFF. CDR3 coding DNA: TGTGCCAGCAGCTTAACCCCCCGGGACTACAATGAGCAGTTCTTC.

The V and J genes are TRBV10-2 and TRBJ1-1; TRBD1 agrees at 7 bases. CDR1 WSHSY and CDR2 SAAADI come from the germline V gene. V lost 4 bases, J lost 4 bases, and 6 bases stayed unmatched. The CDR3 loop spans 14 amino acids. CDR3 in amino acids: CASSATTGATEAFF. CDR3 coding DNA: TGCGCCAGCAGTGCTACTACAGGGGCCACTGAAGCTTTCTTT.

V usage is TRBV15 and J usage is TRBJ2-1, with D hard to call. V was cut by 0 bases and J by 9 bases, with 6 bases left in between. This CDR3 has 12 amino acids. CDR1 and CDR2 (germline): LNHNV, YYDKDF (reference sequence). CDR3 in DNA: TGTGCCACCAGCAGAGATTTTAGTGAGCAGTTCTTC. Translated: CATSRDFSEQFF.

This chain uses TRBV7-6 with TRBJ2-2; 7 bases agree with TRBD2. Germline V gene sequence: CDR1 SGHVS, CDR2 FNYEAQ. The V segment lost 5 bases and the J segment 4 bases; nucleotides outside the gene matches: 4. The CDR3 covers 14 residues. The CDR3 DNA reads TGTGCCAGCAGCCTCAGCGGGACCACCGGGGAGCTGTTTTTT. It is translated as CASSLSGTTGELFF.

This clone was counted only a few times. This chain uses TRBV6-1 with TRBJ2-1, with 10 bases fitting TRBD2. CDR1 MNHNS and CDR2 SASEGT come from the germline V gene. CDR3 length equals 16 residues. Trimming took 2 bases from V and 7 from J; bases not matched to a gene: 8. The CDR3 nucleotides are TGTGCCAGCAGTGAACGACTAGCGGGCGGCGGGAATGAGCAGTTCTTC. It translates to CASSERLAGGGNEQFF.

The chain recombines TRBV30 with TRBJ1-1; D unclear. The length of the CDR3 is 14 residues. CDR1 is GTSNPN, CDR2 SVGIG, per germline (reference sequence). The V and J ends lost 1 base and 7 bases respectively, with 16 bases between them. CDR3 amino acids: CAWSGRSPPDEAFF. In DNA, the CDR3 is TGTGCCTGGAGTGGGAGAAGCCCACCCGATGAAGCTTTCTTT.

This clone was picked up one time. The chain joins TRBV5-4 to TRBJ2-7; D gene unclear. Germline loops: CDR1 SGHNT, CDR2 YYREEE (reference sequence). The length of the CDR3 is 14 residues. Between the trimmed V and J ends, which lost 3 bases and 0 bases, there was a span of 10 bases. The chain's CDR3 is CASSSVSGSYEQYF. In DNA form, the CDR3 reads TGTGCCAGCAGCTCAGTCTCGGGCTCCTACGAGCAGTACTTC.

This clone appeared a few times. The J gene is TRBJ1-6, the V gene TRBV6-1; weak D call: TRBD1 (5 bases). V lost 4 bases and J 3 bases, leaving 13 bases between the germline ends. The CDR3 length is 16 residues. Germline V gene lookup returns CDR1 MNHNS and CDR2 SASEGT. CDR3 amino acids: CASSAQRDGYNSPLHF. Here the CDR3 DNA reads TGTGCCAGCAGTGCCCAACGGGACGGCTATAATTCACCCCTCCACTTT.

The chain uses TRBV6-1 and TRBJ1-5; unclear D gene. V lost 0 bases, J lost 4 bases, and 7 bases lay in between. The V gene's germline CDR1 is MNHNS and CDR2 SASEGT. The CDR3 sequence is 14 residues long. This CDR3 reads CASSEAPENQPQHF. The CDR3 bases are TGTGCCAGCAGTGAAGCTCCAGAGAATCAGCCCCAGCATTTT.

The chain employs TRBV28 and TRBJ2-3; D unclear. V was pared by 5 bases and J by 2 bases, with 14 bases between. CDR1 is MDHEN and CDR2 is SYDVKM in the germline V gene. The CDR3 totals 15 residues. CDR3 protein: CASSPLGPSTDTQYF. The CDR3 region has the DNA TGTGCCAGCAGTCCCCTCGGACCCTCCACAGATACGCAGTATTTT. Using reference TRBV28 and TRBJ2-3 for the parts outside the CDR3, the full variable domain is DVKVTQSSRYLVKRTGEKVFLECVQDMDHENMFWYRQDPGLGLRLIYFSYDVKMKEKGDIPEGYSVSREKKERFSLILESASTNQTSMYLCASSPLGPSTDTQYFGPGTRLTVL.

The V gene is TRBV5-4, the J gene TRBJ2-1, with D perhaps matching TRBD2 (7 bases). The CDR3 totals 15 residues. Germline CDR1 is SGHNT and CDR2 is YYREEE (reference sequence). V lost 1 base, J lost 10 bases, and 18 bases lay in between. For the CDR3, the DNA is TGTGCCAGCAGCTTGAGGGGGGGCCGGTTTGAGGAGCAGTTCTTC. Translated, it gives CASSLRGGRFEEQFF. Filled out from reference TRBV5-4 and TRBJ2-1, the complete variable domain reads ETGVTQSPTHLIKTRGQQVTLRCSSQSGHNTVSWYQQALGQGPQFIFQYYREEENGRGNFPPRFSGLQFPNYSSELNVNALELDDSALYLCASSLRGGRFEEQFFGPGTRLTVL.

This clone was counted only a few times. The CDR3 sequence: CAWSPGPGNTIYF. In DNA form, the CDR3 reads TGTGCCTGGAGTCCGGGGCCAGGAAACACCATATATTTT. The V gene is TRBV30, the J gene TRBJ1-3; D might be TRBD1 (5 bases). V was clipped by 2 bases and J by 4 bases, with 9 bases between them. This CDR3 is 13 amino acids long. Germline values: CDR1 GTSNPN, CDR2 SVGIG (reference sequence).

The rearrangement links TRBV7-9 to TRBJ2-1, with 9 positions matching TRBD1. The CDR3 extends over 14 amino acids. Germline CDR1 SEHNR, CDR2 FQNEAQ (reference sequence). V lost 0 bases and J lost 9; bases outside the gene matches: 3. The CDR3 sequence: CASSLARTGVEQFF. CDR3 bases: TGTGCCAGCAGCTTAGCGAGGACAGGGGTTGAGCAGTTCTTC.

This clone has only a few counts. The chain couples TRBV11-2 to TRBJ1-2; no clear D. The germline gives CDR1 SGHAT, CDR2 FQNNGV. With 5 bases removed from V and 4 bases from J, the gap between germline ends came to 11 bases. The CDR3 loop spans 13 amino acids. CDR3 DNA: TGTGCCAGCAGCCGCATTATGAGCTATGGCTACACCTTC. Translated: CASSRIMSYGYTF.